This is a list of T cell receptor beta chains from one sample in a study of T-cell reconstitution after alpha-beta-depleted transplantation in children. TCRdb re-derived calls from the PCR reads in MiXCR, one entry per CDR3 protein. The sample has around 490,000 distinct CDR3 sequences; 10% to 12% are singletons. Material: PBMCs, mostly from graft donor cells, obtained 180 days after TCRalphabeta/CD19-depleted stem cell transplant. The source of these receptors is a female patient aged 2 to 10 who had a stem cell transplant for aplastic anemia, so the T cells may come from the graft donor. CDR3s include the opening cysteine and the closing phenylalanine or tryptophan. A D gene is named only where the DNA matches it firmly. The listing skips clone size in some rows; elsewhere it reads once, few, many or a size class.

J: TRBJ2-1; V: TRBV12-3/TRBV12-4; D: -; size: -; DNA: TGTGCCAGCAGTTCCGAGATCCTCACGGGGGATGAGCAGTTCTTC; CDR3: CASSSEILTGDEQFF
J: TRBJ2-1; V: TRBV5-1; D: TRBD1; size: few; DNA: TGCGCCAGCAGCGATGACCGGGACAGGGTAAATGAGCAGTTCTTC; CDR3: CASSDDRDRVNEQFF
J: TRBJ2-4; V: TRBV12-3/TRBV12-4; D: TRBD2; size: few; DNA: TGTGCCAGCAGGGAAGCGGGAGGTGGCAAAAACATTCAGTACTTC; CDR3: CASREAGGGKNIQYF
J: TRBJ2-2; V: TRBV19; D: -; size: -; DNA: TGTGCCAGCTTACGGGACTTAAACACCGGGGAGCTGTTTTTT; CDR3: CASLRDLNTGELFF
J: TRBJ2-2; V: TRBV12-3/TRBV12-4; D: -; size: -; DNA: TGTGCCAGCAGTTCAACAGACAAACGAGTGGAACCCGGGGAGCTGTTTTTT; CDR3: CASSSTDKRVEPGELFF
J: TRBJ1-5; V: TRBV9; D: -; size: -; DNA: TGTGCCAGCAGCGTAGATCAGAGGGATCAGCCCCAGCATTTT; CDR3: CASSVDQRDQPQHF
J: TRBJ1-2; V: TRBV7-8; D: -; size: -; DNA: TGTGCCAGCAGCGTCGTGACAGCGCGAGGCTACACCTTC; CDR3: CASSVVTARGYTF
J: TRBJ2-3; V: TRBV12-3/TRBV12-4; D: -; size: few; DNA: TGTGCCAGCAGTCCACGGACGACTAGCACAGATACGCAGTATTTT; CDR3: CASSPRTTSTDTQYF
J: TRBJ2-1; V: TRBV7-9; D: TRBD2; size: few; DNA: TGTGCCAGCAGCTTAGGAACTAGCGGCCTCTCCTACAATGAGCAGTTCTTC; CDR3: CASSLGTSGLSYNEQFF
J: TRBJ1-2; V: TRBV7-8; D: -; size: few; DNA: TGTGCCAGCAGCCCCCGTAATGGCAGACAAGCTAACTATGGCTACACCTTC; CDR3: CASSPRNGRQANYGYTF
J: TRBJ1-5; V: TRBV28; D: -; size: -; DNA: TGTGCCAGCAGTATCAGCCGGGGGGCCCAGCATTTT; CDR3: CASSISRGAQHF
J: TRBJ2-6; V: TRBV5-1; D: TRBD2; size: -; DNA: TGCGCCAGCAGCTTGCAGCCTAGCGGCAGCTCTGGGGCCAACGTCCTGACTTTC; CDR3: CASSLQPSGSSGANVLTF
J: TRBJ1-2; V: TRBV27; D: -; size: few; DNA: TGTGCCAGCAGCGCTGGGTGGGAAGATCGTGGCTACACCTTC; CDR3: CASSAGWEDRGYTF
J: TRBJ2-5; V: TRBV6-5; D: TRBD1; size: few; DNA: TGTGCCAGCAGTTACTCAACAGGGGTGGAGACCCAGTACTTC; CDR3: CASSYSTGVETQYF
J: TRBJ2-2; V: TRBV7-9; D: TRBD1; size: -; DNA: TGTGCCAGCAGCGGTACCGGGACAGGCACCGGGGAGCTGTTTTTT; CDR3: CASSGTGTGTGELFF